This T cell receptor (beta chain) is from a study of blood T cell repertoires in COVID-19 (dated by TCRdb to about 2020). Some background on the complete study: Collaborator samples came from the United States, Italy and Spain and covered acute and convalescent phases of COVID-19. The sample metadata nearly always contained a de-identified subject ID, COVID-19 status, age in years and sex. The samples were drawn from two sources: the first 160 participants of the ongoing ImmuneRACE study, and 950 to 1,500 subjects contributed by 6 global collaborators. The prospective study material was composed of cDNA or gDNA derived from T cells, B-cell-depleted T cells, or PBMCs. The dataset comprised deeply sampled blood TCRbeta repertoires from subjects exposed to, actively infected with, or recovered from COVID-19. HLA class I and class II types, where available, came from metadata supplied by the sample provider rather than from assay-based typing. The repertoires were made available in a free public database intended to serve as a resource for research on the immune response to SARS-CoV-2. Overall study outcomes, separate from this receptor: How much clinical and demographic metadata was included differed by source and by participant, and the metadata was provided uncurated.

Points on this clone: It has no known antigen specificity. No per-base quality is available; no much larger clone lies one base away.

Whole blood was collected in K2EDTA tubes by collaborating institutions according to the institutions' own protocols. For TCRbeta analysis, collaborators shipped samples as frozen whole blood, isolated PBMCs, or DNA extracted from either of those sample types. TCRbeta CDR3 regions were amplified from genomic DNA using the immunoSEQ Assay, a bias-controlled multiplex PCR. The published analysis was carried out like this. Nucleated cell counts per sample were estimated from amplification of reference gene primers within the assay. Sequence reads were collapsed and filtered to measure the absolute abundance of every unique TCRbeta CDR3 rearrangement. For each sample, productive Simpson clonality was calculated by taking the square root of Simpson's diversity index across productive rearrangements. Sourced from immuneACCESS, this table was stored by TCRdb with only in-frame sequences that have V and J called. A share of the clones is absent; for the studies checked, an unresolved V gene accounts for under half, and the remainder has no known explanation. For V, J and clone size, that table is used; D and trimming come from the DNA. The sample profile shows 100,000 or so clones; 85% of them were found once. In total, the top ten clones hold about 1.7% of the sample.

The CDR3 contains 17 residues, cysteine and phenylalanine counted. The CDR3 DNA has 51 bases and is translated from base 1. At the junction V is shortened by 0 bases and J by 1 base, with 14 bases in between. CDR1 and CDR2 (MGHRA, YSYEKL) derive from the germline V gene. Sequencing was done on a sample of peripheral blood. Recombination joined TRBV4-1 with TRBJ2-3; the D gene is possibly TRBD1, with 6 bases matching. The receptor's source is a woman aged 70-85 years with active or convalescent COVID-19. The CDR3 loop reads CASSQEHSGVGTDTQYF. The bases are TGCGCCAGCAGCCAAGAGCATTCAGGGGTTGGCACAGATACGCAGTATTTT.